This T cell receptor beta chain comes out of a study of blood T cell repertoires in COVID-19. Study-wide context: Some COVID-19 samples were acute and others convalescent; all came from the United States, Italy and Spain. PBMCs, B-cell-depleted T cells, or T cells provided the cDNA or gDNA that made up the material.

In the authors' workflow: Estimation of nucleated cell counts relied on the amplification of reference gene primers. Assay used: immunoSEQ multiplex PCR; TCRdb lists only in-frame clones, some missing. V and J calls and clone size are as listed in that table; D and trimming were resolved from the DNA. The profile shows roughly 280,000 clones, approximately 90% of them singletons. Trimming stripped 4 bases from V and 1 base from J, with 7 bases between. CDR3 length equals 13 residues. From germline, CDR1 is SGHTA and CDR2 FQGNSA. This rearrangement joins TRBV7-2 to TRBJ1-1; D not resolved. The sample taken for sequencing was peripheral blood. The receptor was isolated from a woman aged 45-65 years who had recovered from COVID-19. This chain's CDR3 is CASSSSGNTEAFF. The CDR3 DNA is TGTGCCAGCAGCTCGTCCGGGAACACTGAAGCTTTCTTT.